This note documents a single TCR beta chain sequence. The data were obtained in a study of blood T cell repertoires in COVID-19. Trimming at V came to 10 bases and at J to 8 bases, leaving 9 bases not matched to a gene. CDR3 length: 14 residues. Germline CDR1 and CDR2: SNHLY and FYNNEI. The authors' processing: Reference gene primer amplification yielded estimated nucleated cell counts. Profiled with immunoSEQ multiplex PCR; TCRdb holds only in-frame clones, not every one. That table is the source of V, J and clone size, and D and trimming were worked out from the DNA. Of 250,000 or so clones in the sample, roughly 87% were seen once.

The sequence was collected from a man younger than 35 with active or convalescent COVID-19. Sequencing was performed on peripheral blood. This chain links TRBV2 with TRBJ1-4; TRBD1 matches at 11 bases. CDR3 loop: CATNRDRGTEKLFF. In nucleotides, the CDR3 is TGTGCCACGAATCGGGACAGGGGGACCGAAAAACTGTTTTTT.